A single sample gave rise to the 28 T cell receptor beta chains below, sequenced in a study of shared clonotypes between healthy human individuals. Generated by immunoSEQ multiplex PCR, the TCRdb table keeps only in-frame clones and is missing some. This table has hundreds of thousands of clones, 73% appearing once. Sample: memory CD4+ T cells sorted from blood. Regarding subset: CD45RA-negative fraction. These receptors came from a woman in her 30s in good health.

J is TRBJ2-7 and V is TRBV6-5; 11 positions match TRBD1. The CDR3 is 15 amino acids. CDR1 is MNHEY, CDR2 SVGAGI, per germline. Germline trimming cut 6 bases from V and 5 bases from J; bases unmatched to any gene: 9. In DNA, the CDR3 is TGTGCCAGCAGACGGCGAGGACAGGGGGCCCACGAGCAGTACTTC. This codes for CASRRRGQGAHEQYF.

This chain links TRBV20-1 with TRBJ2-2; no clear D gene. Trimming stripped 4 bases from V and 4 bases from J, with 4 bases between. This CDR3 is built from 11 residues. CDR1 DFQATT and CDR2 SNEGSKA come from the germline V gene (reference sequence). The CDR3 bases are TGCAGTGCTACTAGCACCGGGGAGCTGTTTTTT. As protein: CSATSTGELFF.

This clone appeared once. J is TRBJ1-1 and V is TRBV21-1. TRBV21-1 is reported as a pseudogene. This CDR3 region has 14 residues. This CDR3 is CASTPRGTNTEAFF. CDR3 DNA: TGTGCCAGCACGCCGCGGGGAACGAACACTGAAGCTTTCTTT.

V and J are TRBV19 and TRBJ2-6; no clear D. V was pared by 11 bases and J by 0 bases, with 14 bases between. Germline V gene sequence: CDR1 LNHDA, CDR2 SQIVND (reference sequence). This CDR3 is built from 15 residues. The CDR3 loop is CAVNSMGSGANVLTF. The DNA of the CDR3 is TGTGCCGTCAACAGTATGGGCTCTGGGGCCAACGTCCTGACTTTC.

A few counts support this clone. The gene calls are TRBV19 and TRBJ1-1; D perhaps matches TRBD1 (5 bases). The germline V and J ends were trimmed by 6 bases and 7 bases, with 12 bases remaining between them. The CDR3 is 12 residues long. Germline CDR1 reads LNHDA; CDR2 reads SQIVND (reference sequence). CDR3 nucleotide sequence: TGTGCCAGTAGCCGGGACTTCGTTGAAGCTTTCTTT. This translates into CASSRDFVEAFF.

This rearrangement joins TRBV18 to TRBJ2-3, with no clear D. Germline loops: CDR1 KGHSH, CDR2 LQKENI. V shed 6 bases and J shed 5 bases, with 12 bases lying between them. The length of the CDR3 is 13 residues. In DNA, the CDR3 is TGTGCCAGCTCTATGGTCCTCCAAGATACGCAGTATTTT. It yields the protein CASSMVLQDTQYF.

The V call is TRBV5-1, the J call TRBJ2-2; no definite D call. The CDR3 loop spans 14 amino acids. V dropped 0 bases and J dropped 7 bases, with 10 bases sitting between them. Germline V gene data show CDR1 as SGHRS and CDR2 as YFSETQ. CDR3 DNA: TGCGCCAGCAGCTTGGCCGAACCGGTCGGGGAGCTGTTTTTT. It is translated as CASSLAEPVGELFF.

This chain joins TRBV29-1 and TRBJ1-4; perhaps TRBD1 as D (5 bases). The CDR3 runs to 14 residues. The V gene lost 6 bases and the J gene lost 8 bases, with 19 bases spanning the gap. Germline V gene lookup returns CDR1 SQVTM and CDR2 ANQGSEA. For the CDR3, the DNA is TGCAGCGTAAAAAAGACGGGGACGGGAGAAAAACTGTTTTTT. This gives the protein CSVKKTGTGEKLFF.

V gene TRBV6-5 combines with J gene TRBJ2-3; D gene ambiguous. From germline, CDR1 is MNHEY and CDR2 SVGAGI. The V and J ends lost 5 bases and 6 bases respectively, with 12 bases between them. The CDR3 has 13 residues. CDR3 nucleotide sequence: TGTGCCAGCAGTCCCCCGGGTTTCGATACGCAGTATTTT. Translating it yields CASSPPGFDTQYF.

The chain employs TRBV19 and TRBJ2-3; D not resolved. Germline V gives CDR1 LNHDA, CDR2 SQIVND (reference sequence). Deletions cut 5 bases from V and 6 bases from J, with 12 bases between. The CDR3 sequence is 13 residues long. The CDR3 protein is CASSSVGYDTQYF. The CDR3 coding sequence is TGTGCCAGTAGTTCCGTCGGATACGATACGCAGTATTTT.

The genes are TRBV25-1 and TRBJ2-6; maybe TRBD2 (5 bases). Trimming shortened V by 4 bases and J by 1 base, and 11 bases separated the two germline ends. The germline CDR1 and CDR2 sequences are MGHDK and SYGVNS. CDR3 length: 16 residues. CDR3 amino acids: CASSGRVESGANVLTF. The CDR3 coding sequence is TGTGCCAGCAGTGGGCGGGTTGAGTCTGGGGCCAACGTCCTGACTTTC.

The CDR3 DNA reads as TGTGCCAGCAGCCGGGACGGTCAAGCCGAAAAACTGTTTTTT. This encodes CASSRDGQAEKLFF. This chain joins TRBV6-5 and TRBJ1-4; a possible D gene is TRBD1 (5 bases). Between the trimmed V and J ends, which lost 6 bases and 8 bases, there was a span of 16 bases. The CDR3 is 14 amino acids. From germline, CDR1 is MNHEY and CDR2 SVGAGI.

The rearrangement joins TRBV28 to TRBJ1-2; the match to TRBD1 covers 7 bases. This CDR3 contains 14 residues. CDR1 and CDR2 (germline): MDHEN, SYDVKM. J gave up 5 bases and V 2 bases, and 5 bases lay outside the gene matches. The DNA of the CDR3 is TGTGCCAGCAGTTTAGAAAGGGGGCGATATGGCTACACCTTC. Protein: CASSLERGRYGYTF.

The chain uses TRBV28 and TRBJ2-7; D is perhaps TRBD1 (7 bases). Per the germline V gene, CDR1 is MDHEN and CDR2 is SYDVKM. The CDR3 loop spans 13 amino acids. V was shortened by 2 bases and J by 5 bases, with 10 bases between the two germline ends. DNA for the CDR3: TGTGCCAGCAGTTTAGGGGGGACAGACGAGCAGTACTTC. Translating it yields CASSLGGTDEQYF.

This clone was seen more than once but under ten times. V and J are TRBV2 and TRBJ1-3; the D is unclear. The CDR3 has 15 amino acids. V shed 5 bases and J shed 3 bases, with 14 bases lying between them. Germline V gene data show CDR1 as SNHLY and CDR2 as FYNNEI. Here the CDR3 reads CASSPLTSNGNTIYF. The CDR3 DNA sequence: TGTGCCAGCAGTCCCCTAACCTCGAATGGAAACACCATATATTTT.

The J gene is TRBJ1-5, the V gene TRBV19, with D unresolved. V was clipped by 5 bases and J by 1 base, with 9 bases between them. Germline CDR1 is LNHDA and CDR2 is SQIVND (reference sequence). CDR3 size: 14 residues. DNA for the CDR3: TGTGCCAGTAGTCCCAGCGGCAGCAATCAGCCCCAGCATTTT. This encodes CASSPSGSNQPQHF.

This clone was observed a handful of times. The chain carries TRBV27 and TRBJ1-5; weak D call: TRBD1 (6 bases). This CDR3 is 14 amino acids long. Trimming removed 0 bases from V and 5 bases from J, with 8 bases in between. Germline V gene lookup returns CDR1 MNHEY and CDR2 SMNVEV (reference sequence). In DNA, the CDR3 is TGTGCCAGCAGTTTATCCCCAGGGGATCAGCCCCAGCATTTT. Protein sequence: CASSLSPGDQPQHF.

The J gene is TRBJ2-2, the V gene TRBV6-4, with 10 bases that match TRBD1. CDR3 length equals 14 residues. Germline V gene lookup returns CDR1 MRHNA and CDR2 SNTAGT. The ends lost 3 bases at V and 6 bases at J; junction bases unmatched: 1. The CDR3 loop is CASSEGTGAGELFF. As DNA, the CDR3 is TGTGCCAGCAGTGAAGGGACAGGGGCCGGGGAGCTGTTTTTT.

The V gene is TRBV28, the J gene TRBJ2-7, with D perhaps assigned TRBD1 or TRBD2 (5 bases each). CDR1 is MDHEN, CDR2 SYDVKM, per germline. The CDR3 sequence is 12 residues long. V lost 7 bases and J 7 bases, leaving 14 bases between the germline ends. In DNA form, the CDR3 reads TGTGCCAGCAAGGTGGGGGTCGGGGAGCAGTACTTC. It specifies CASKVGVGEQYF.

The chain recombines TRBV28 with TRBJ1-4; the D gene is possibly TRBD1 (6 bases). CDR3 size: 14 residues. Germline V gene data show CDR1 as MDHEN and CDR2 as SYDVKM. The V end was cut by 7 bases, the J end by 8 bases, with 17 bases between. DNA of the CDR3: TGTGCCAGCACCCCTGGGGGCCCACGCGAAAAACTGTTTTTT. It encodes CASTPGGPREKLFF.

CDR3 region: CASRAGTSDYNEQFF. The CDR3 nucleotides read TGTGCCAGCAGGGCCGGGACTAGCGATTACAATGAGCAGTTCTTC. The V gene is TRBV6-5, the J gene TRBJ2-1; 10 positions agree with TRBD2. V lost 6 bases and J lost 4; bases outside the gene matches: 6. From germline, CDR1 is MNHEY and CDR2 SVGAGI. This CDR3 has 15 residues.

The V and J genes are TRBV5-4 and TRBJ1-1, with 10 bases identical to TRBD1. The germline gives CDR1 SGHNT, CDR2 YYREEE (reference sequence). V lost 4 bases, J lost 9 bases, and 6 bases stayed unmatched. The CDR3 runs to 13 residues. The CDR3 sequence: CASSMGQGKKAFF. CDR3 nucleotide sequence: TGTGCCAGCAGCATGGGACAGGGGAAAAAAGCTTTCTTT.

This rearrangement joins TRBV28 to TRBJ2-1; the D gene is possibly TRBD2 (5 bases). V was shortened by 2 bases and J by 8 bases, with 10 bases between the two germline ends. Germline V gives CDR1 MDHEN, CDR2 SYDVKM. This CDR3 comprises 13 residues. The CDR3 nucleotides are TGTGCCAGCAGTTTACGAGGGTTTGATGAGCAGTTCTTC. Protein sequence: CASSLRGFDEQFF. The variable domain in full, completed from reference TRBV28 and TRBJ2-1, reads DVKVTQSSRYLVKRTGEKVFLECVQDMDHENMFWYRQDPGLGLRLIYFSYDVKMKEKGDIPEGYSVSREKKERFSLILESASTNQTSMYLCASSLRGFDEQFFGPGTRLTVL.

The chain couples TRBV2 to TRBJ1-4; possible D gene TRBD1, 5 bases. This CDR3 spans 12 amino acids. The germline V and J ends were trimmed by 4 bases and 7 bases, with 7 bases remaining between them. Per the germline V gene, CDR1 is SNHLY and CDR2 is FYNNEI. This CDR3 is CASSAGAEKLFF. Here the CDR3 DNA reads TGTGCCAGCAGTGCTGGGGCTGAAAAACTGTTTTTT.

Worth noting for this clone: Other DNA sequences in this specimen translate into the identical CDR3. The chain carries TRBV25-1 and TRBJ2-5, with D possibly being TRBD2 (6 bases). CDR3 length: 13 residues. V lost 3 bases and J lost 3, with 8 bases in between. Germline lookup yields CDR1 MGHDK and CDR2 SYGVNS. The CDR3, as DNA: TGTGCCAGCAGTGAGGGGGGAGAAGAGACCCAGTACTTC. Its protein is CASSEGGEETQYF. The variable domain in full, completed from reference TRBV25-1 and TRBJ2-5, reads EADIYQTPRYLVIGTGKKITLECSQTMGHDKMYWYQQDPGMELHLIHYSYGVNSTEKGDLSSESTVSRIRTEHFPLTLESARPSHTSQYLCASSEGGEETQYFGPGTRLLVL.

This clone has only one observation. The J gene is TRBJ2-3, the V gene TRBV19, with unresolved D. Trimming left V 2 bases short and J 6 bases short, with 6 bases between. Germline CDR1 and CDR2: LNHDA and SQIVND (reference sequence). The CDR3 sequence is 12 residues long. CDR3 protein: CASSITMDTQYF. Written as DNA, the CDR3 is TGTGCCAGTAGTATAACCATGGATACGCAGTATTTT.

V is TRBV7-9 and J is TRBJ1-1; a possible D gene is TRBD1 (5 bases). The germline V and J ends were trimmed by 5 bases and 4 bases, with 17 bases remaining between them. The V gene's germline CDR1 is SEHNR and CDR2 FQNEAQ (reference sequence). The CDR3 has 15 amino acids. The CDR3 DNA is TGTGCCAGCAGCCCCAGTACAGGTATAGCCACTGAAGCTTTCTTT. This translates into CASSPSTGIATEAFF.

This chain connects TRBV27 to TRBJ2-7; D unresolved. The CDR3 is 12 residues long. V lost 4 bases, J lost 4 bases, and 8 bases lay in between. Germline V gene data show CDR1 as MNHEY and CDR2 as SMNVEV (reference sequence). In DNA form, the CDR3 reads TGTGCCAGCAGTTACATGGGATACGAGCAGTACTTC. As protein: CASSYMGYEQYF.